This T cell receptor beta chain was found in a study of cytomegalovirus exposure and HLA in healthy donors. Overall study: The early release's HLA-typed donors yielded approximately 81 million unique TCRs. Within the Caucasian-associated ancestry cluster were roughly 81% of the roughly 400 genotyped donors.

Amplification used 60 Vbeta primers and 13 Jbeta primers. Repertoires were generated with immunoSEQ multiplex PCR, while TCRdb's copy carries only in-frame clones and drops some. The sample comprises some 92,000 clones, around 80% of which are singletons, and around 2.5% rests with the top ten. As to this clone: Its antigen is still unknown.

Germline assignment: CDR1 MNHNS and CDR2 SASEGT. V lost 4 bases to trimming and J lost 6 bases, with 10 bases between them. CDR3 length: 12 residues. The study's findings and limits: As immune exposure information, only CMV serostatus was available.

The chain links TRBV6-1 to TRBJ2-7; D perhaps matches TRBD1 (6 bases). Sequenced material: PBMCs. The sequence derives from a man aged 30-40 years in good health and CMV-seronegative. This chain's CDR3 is CASSGTVPEQYF. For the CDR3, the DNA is TGTGCCAGCAGTGGGACAGTTCCCGAGCAGTACTTC.